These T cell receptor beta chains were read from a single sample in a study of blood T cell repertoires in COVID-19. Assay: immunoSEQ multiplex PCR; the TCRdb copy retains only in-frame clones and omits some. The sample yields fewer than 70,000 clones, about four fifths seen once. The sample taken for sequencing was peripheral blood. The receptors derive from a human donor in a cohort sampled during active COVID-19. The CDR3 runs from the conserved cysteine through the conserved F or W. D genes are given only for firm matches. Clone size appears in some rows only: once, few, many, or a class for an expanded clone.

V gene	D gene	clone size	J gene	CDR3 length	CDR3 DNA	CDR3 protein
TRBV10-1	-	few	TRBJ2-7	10	TGCGCCTTGAGCTCCTACGAGCAGTACTTC	CALSSYEQYF
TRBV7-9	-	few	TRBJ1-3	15	TGTGCCAGCAGCTCTACAGCTCTCCGAGATGGCACCATATATTTT	CASSSTALRDGTIYF
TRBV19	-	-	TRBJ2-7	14	TGTGCCAGTAGCCCCGGACAGATATCCTACGAGCAGTACTTC	CASSPGQISYEQYF
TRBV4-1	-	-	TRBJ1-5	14	TGCGCCAGCAGCCAAGAAACAGAAAATCAGCCCCAGCATTTT	CASSQETENQPQHF
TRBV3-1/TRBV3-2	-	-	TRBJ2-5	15	TGTGCCAGCAGCCTAGATATAGCTGGAGAAGAGACCCAGTACTTC	CASSLDIAGEETQYF
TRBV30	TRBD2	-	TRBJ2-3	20	TGTGCCTGGAGTGTACGGTTCGGACTAGCGGGCCTGGGCAGCACAGATACGCAGTATTTT	CAWSVRFGLAGLGSTDTQYF
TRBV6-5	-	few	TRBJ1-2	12	TGTGCCAGCTCTAGAGGAGGCTATGGCTACACCTTC	CASSRGGYGYTF
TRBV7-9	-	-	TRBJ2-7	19	TGTGCCAGCAGCTGGGGTGGGAGAAAGATCCGGTCTCCTGTCGACGAGCAGTACTTC	CASSWGGRKIRSPVDEQYF
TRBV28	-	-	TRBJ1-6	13	TGTGCCAGCGTCTCAGGGAATAATTCACCCCTCCACTTT	CASVSGNNSPLHF
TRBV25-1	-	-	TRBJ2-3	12	TGTGCCAGCAGCCCCGGCACAGATACGCAGTATTTT	CASSPGTDTQYF
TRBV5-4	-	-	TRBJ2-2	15	TGTGCCAGCAGCTTGGGACACATGAACACCGGGGAGCTGTTTTTT	CASSLGHMNTGELFF
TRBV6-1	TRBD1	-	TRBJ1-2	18	TGTGCCAGCAGTGAGCAATCCACCGGGACAGGGGGCTATTATGGCTACACCTTC	CASSEQSTGTGGYYGYTF
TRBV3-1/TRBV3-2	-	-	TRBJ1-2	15	TGTGCCAGCAGCAAGGAATTACAGGCTAACTATGGCTACACCTTC	CASSKELQANYGYTF
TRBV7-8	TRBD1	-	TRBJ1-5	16	TGTGCCAGCAGCTTACTAGGGACAGCCTCCAATCAGCCCCAGCATTTT	CASSLLGTASNQPQHF
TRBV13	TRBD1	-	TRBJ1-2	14	TGTGCCAGCAGCGAGTATTCAGGGGGATATGGCTACACCTTC	CASSEYSGGYGYTF
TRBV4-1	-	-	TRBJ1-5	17	TGCGCCAGCAGCCAAGATGTCTTGAGACAGCGCAATCAGCCCCAGCATTTT	CASSQDVLRQRNQPQHF
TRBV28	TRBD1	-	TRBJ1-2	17	TGTGCCAGCAGTTCGCAAAACAGGGGGCGCGTTGGGTATGGCTACACCTTC	CASSSQNRGRVGYGYTF
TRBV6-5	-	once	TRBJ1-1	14	TGTGCCAGCAGTTACTCGCAGGGAAGCCTGGGGGCTTTCTTT	CASSYSQGSLGAFF
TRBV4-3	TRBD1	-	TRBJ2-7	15	TGCGCCAGCAGCCAGAGACAGGGGGCCGCCTACGAGCAGTACTTC	CASSQRQGAAYEQYF
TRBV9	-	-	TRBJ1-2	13	TGTGCCAGCAGCGTGCAGGCTAACTATGGCTACACCTTC	CASSVQANYGYTF
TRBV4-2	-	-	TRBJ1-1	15	TGTGCCAGCAGCCAAGATCAGGGTTTGAACACTGAAGCTTTCTTT	CASSQDQGLNTEAFF
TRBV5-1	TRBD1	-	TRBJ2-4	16	TGCGCCAGCAGCGTCGAGACAGGGGCGGCCAAAAACATTCAGTACTTC	CASSVETGAAKNIQYF
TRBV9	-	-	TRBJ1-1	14	TGTGCCAGCAGCCCCCAGGGGAAGAACACTGAAGCTTTCTTT	CASSPQGKNTEAFF
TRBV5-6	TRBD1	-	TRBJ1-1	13	TGTGCCAGCAGTGACAGGGGATTCCCTGAAGCTTTCTTT	CASSDRGFPEAFF
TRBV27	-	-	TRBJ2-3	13	TGTGCCAGCAGTTTAGGGCTAGTGGAGGCGCAGTATTTT	CASSLGLVEAQYF
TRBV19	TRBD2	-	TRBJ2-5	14	TGTGCCAGTAGCCGACTAGCGGGAGAAGAGACCCAGTACTTC	CASSRLAGEETQYF
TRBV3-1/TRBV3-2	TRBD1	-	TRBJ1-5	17	TGTGCCAGCAGCGGAAGGGGAGTGGGACAGGGAAATCAGCCCCAGCATTTT	CASSGRGVGQGNQPQHF
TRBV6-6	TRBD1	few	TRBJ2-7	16	TGTGCCAGCAGTCGACAAAGGACAGGGACGATCTACGAGCAGTACTTC	CASSRQRTGTIYEQYF
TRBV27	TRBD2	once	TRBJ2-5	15	TGTGCCAGCAGAAAAGGACTAGCGGGATATGAGACCCAGTACTTC	CASRKGLAGYETQYF
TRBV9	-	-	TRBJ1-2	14	TGTGCCAGCAGCTCTTCCGCCCAGGGTGGAATTTGTACCTTC	CASSSSAQGGICTF
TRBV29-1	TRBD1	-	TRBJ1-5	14	TGCAGCGTTTTGGGACAGGGGACGAATCAGCCCCAGCATTTT	CSVLGQGTNQPQHF
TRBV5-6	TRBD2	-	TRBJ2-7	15	TGTGCCAGCAGCTTGGGGGTAGCGGGAGGTTACGAGCAGTACTTC	CASSLGVAGGYEQYF
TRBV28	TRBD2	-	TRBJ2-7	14	TGTGCCAGCAGCGAGGGACTAGCGGTAAACGAGCAGTACTTC	CASSEGLAVNEQYF
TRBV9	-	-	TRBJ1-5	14	TGTGCCAGCAGCGCCGGACAGAGCAATCAGCCCCAGCATTTT	CASSAGQSNQPQHF
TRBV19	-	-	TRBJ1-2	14	TGTGCCAGTAGTGTGGACAGCTCTAACTATGGCTACACCTTC	CASSVDSSNYGYTF
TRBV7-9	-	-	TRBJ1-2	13	TGTGCCAGCAGCTTATTAGCGGGCTATGGCTACACCTTC	CASSLLAGYGYTF
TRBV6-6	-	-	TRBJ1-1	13	TGTGCCAGCAGTTTACAGGGAAACACTGAAGCTTTCTTT	CASSLQGNTEAFF
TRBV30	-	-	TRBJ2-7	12	TGTGCCTGGGAAGGACAGCCCTACGAGCAGTACTTC	CAWEGQPYEQYF
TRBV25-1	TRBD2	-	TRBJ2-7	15	TGTGCCAGCAGTGATTTGACTAGCGGGCCCTACGAGCAGTACTTC	CASSDLTSGPYEQYF
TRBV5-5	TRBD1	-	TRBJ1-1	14	TGTGCCAGCAGCTTGGACAGGGGGCTGGCTGAAGCTTTCTTT	CASSLDRGLAEAFF
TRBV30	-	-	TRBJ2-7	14	TGTGCCTGGAGTGCGAAGTACAGGGTTAACGAGCAGTACTTC	CAWSAKYRVNEQYF
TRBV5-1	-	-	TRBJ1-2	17	TGCGCCAGCAGCTTGGGGGCGTCTGGCGGGGCTAACTATGGCTACACCTTC	CASSLGASGGANYGYTF
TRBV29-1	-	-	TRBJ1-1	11	TGCAGCGCCACCGGGGAGGGGTTAGCTTTCTTT	CSATGEGLAFF
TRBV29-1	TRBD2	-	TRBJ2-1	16	TGCAGCGTTGAAAGGGTAGCGGGGCCCTCTTACAATGAGCAGTTCTTC	CSVERVAGPSYNEQFF
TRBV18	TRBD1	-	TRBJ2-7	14	TGTGCCAGCTCACCGGTGGGACAGAGCTACGAGCAGTACTTC	CASSPVGQSYEQYF
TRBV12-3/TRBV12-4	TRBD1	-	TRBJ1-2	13	TGTGCCAGCAGGGGCGGGACAGAGTATGGCTACACCTTC	CASRGGTEYGYTF
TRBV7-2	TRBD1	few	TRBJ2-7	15	TGTGCCAGCAGCTTAGTCTGGACAGGGACTTACGAGCAGTACTTC	CASSLVWTGTYEQYF
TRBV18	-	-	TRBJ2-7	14	TGTGCCAGCTCACCTTCAGGGGCTACCTACGAGCAGTACTTC	CASSPSGATYEQYF
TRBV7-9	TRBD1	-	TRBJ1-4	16	TGTGCCAGCAGCTTAGGTATCCGGGACAGTAATGAAAAACTGTTTTTT	CASSLGIRDSNEKLFF
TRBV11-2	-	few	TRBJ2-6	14	TGTGCCAGCAGCCCTCCTTTTATTGAGGACAGTTTGACTTTC	CASSPPFIEDSLTF
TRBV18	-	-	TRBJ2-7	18	TGTGCCAGCTCGTCGAACCCTGGGTACGGGGTTGGGCGGTGGGAGCAGTACTTC	CASSSNPGYGVGRWEQYF
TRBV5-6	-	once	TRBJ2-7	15	TGTGCCAGCAGCGTTCCGACAGAAACAGACTACGAGCAGTACTTC	CASSVPTETDYEQYF
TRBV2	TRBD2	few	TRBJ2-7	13	TGTGCCAGCAGGGCGACTAGCGACTACGAGCAGTACTTC	CASRATSDYEQYF
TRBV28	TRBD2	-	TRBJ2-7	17	TGTGCCAGCAGTTTGAAACTAGCGGGAGGTTATATCTACGAGCAGTACTTC	CASSLKLAGGYIYEQYF